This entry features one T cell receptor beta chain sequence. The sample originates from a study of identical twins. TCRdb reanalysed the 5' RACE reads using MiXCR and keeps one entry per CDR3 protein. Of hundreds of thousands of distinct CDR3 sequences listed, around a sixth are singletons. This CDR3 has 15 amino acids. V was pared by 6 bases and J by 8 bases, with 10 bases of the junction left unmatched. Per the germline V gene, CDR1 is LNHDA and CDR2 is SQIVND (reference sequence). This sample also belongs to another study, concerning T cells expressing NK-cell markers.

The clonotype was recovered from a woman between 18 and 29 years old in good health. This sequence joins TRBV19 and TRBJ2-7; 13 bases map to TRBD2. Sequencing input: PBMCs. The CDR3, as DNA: TGTGCCAGTAGCGAGAGGACTAGCGGGAGCAACCAGCAGTACTTC. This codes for CASSERTSGSNQQYF.